This T cell receptor beta chain was sequenced for a study of T cell repertoires in cytomegalovirus infection. Overall study: It was the public TCR beta signatures that indicated both CMV infection and matching HLA type.

One entry per CDR3 protein, called by TCRdb with MiXCR from the reads. The sample lists some 450,000 distinct CDR3 sequences; 25% to 40% were seen once. Germline CDR1 and CDR2: MNHEY and SVGAGI. V dropped 0 bases and J dropped 1 base, with 6 bases sitting between them. CDR3 size: 14 residues. On this clonotype itself: Antigen specificity is unknown.

Whole-study findings and limits: What dominated the ex vivo response were HLA-C-restricted CMV-specific TCR beta clonotypes. Totalled public TCR beta family frequency picked out people who carried CMV plus the relevant HLA.

Sequencing input: PBMCs. The clonotype was recovered from a human donor in good health (CMV status not recorded). Some clones in this sample may be carry-over from other donors' samples. The rearrangement links TRBV6-5 to TRBJ1-1; D gene uncertain. This chain's CDR3 is CASSYSLGNTEAFF. CDR3 sequence (DNA): TGTGCCAGCAGTTACTCTCTCGGGAACACTGAAGCTTTCTTT.